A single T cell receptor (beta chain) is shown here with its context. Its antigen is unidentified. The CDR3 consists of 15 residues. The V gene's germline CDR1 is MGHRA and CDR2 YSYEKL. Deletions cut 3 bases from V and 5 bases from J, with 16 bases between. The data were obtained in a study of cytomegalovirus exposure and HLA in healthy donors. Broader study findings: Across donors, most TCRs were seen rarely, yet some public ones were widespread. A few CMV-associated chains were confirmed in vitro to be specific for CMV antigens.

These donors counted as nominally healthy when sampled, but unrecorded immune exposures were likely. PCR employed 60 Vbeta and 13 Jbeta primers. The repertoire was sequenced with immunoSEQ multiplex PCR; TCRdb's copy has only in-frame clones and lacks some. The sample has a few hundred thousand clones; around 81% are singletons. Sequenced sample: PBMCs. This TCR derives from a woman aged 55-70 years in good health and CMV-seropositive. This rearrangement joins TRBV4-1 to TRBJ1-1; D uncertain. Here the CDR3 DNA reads TGCGCCAGCAGCCAGGAACAAGCCCGAGGGACTGAAGCTTTCTTT. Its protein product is CASSQEQARGTEAFF.